This T cell receptor beta chain was identified during a study of preoperative IRX-2 immunotherapy in early breast cancer. Per the germline V gene, CDR1 is LNHNV and CDR2 is YYDKDF (reference sequence). CDR3 length equals 14 residues. The V end was cut by 0 bases, the J end by 12 bases, with 17 bases between. Treatment denoted: preoperative locoregional IRX-2 cytokine immunotherapy. Patients received preoperative, locoregional IRX-2 cytokine immunotherapy in a phase Ib study. The table came from immunoSEQ multiplex PCR; TCRdb's copy has only in-frame clones and leaves some out. Of 25,000 to 30,000 clones in the sample, about 79% are singletons; the top ten hold less than 3.5%.

This material was collected from a patient treated with IRX-2 immunotherapy. The clonotype comes from a human donor with breast cancer. The chain is built from TRBV15 and TRBJ1-1, with D possibly being TRBD1 (5 bases). In DNA, the CDR3 is TGTGCCACCAGCAGAGATCCCCCCGGGACCAAAACTTTCTTT. Amino acids: CATSRDPPGTKTFF.